This T cell receptor (beta chain) was retrieved from a study of T cell responses to AZD1222 COVID-19 vaccine. The CDR3 is 16 residues long. Germline CDR1 reads MRHNA; CDR2 reads SNTAGT. V shed 3 bases and J 6 bases; nucleotides not matched to a gene: 10. Assay: immunoSEQ multiplex PCR; the TCRdb copy retains only in-frame clones and omits some. Counted here are about 160,000 clones, about 88% occurring once; the ten biggest clones make up around 5.9%. Worth noting for this clone: The target antigen is unknown.

Broader study findings: Repertoires were collected only later (after the peak T cell response had occurred). Clonal diversity may have been underestimated in mostly white British donors.

This chain joins TRBV6-4 and TRBJ1-2, with 10 bases identical to TRBD1. The material sequenced was peripheral blood, taken on day 0 of AZD1222 vaccination. The TCR was taken from an adult in good health. The CDR3 DNA sequence: TGTGCCAGCAGTGAAAATCCGGGACAGGGGTCGGATGGCTACACCTTC. The encoded protein is CASSENPGQGSDGYTF.